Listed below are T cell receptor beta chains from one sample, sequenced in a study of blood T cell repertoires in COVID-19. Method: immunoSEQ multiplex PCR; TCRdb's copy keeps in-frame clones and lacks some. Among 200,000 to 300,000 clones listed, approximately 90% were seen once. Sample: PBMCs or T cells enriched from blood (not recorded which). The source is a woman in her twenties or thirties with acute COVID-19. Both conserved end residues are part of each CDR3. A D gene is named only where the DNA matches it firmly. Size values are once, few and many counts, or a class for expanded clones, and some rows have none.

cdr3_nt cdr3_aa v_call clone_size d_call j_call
TGTGCCAGTAGTATGTGGAGGGGCATATTAAACTATGGCTACACCTTC CASSMWRGILNYGYTF TRBV19 NA NA TRBJ1-2
TGCGCCAGCAGCTCATGGACAGTCTCCTACGAGCAGTACTTC CASSSWTVSYEQYF TRBV5-1 NA NA TRBJ2-7
TGTGCCAGCAGCTCGGGGCAGGGGGCGGGGAAACTGTTTTTT CASSSGQGAGKLFF TRBV7-2 NA TRBD1 TRBJ1-4
TGCGCCAGCAGCCAAGATCCGGGCTATGGCTACACCTTC CASSQDPGYGYTF TRBV4-1 NA NA TRBJ1-2
TGTGCCAGCAGCGACTACAGGGAGATGAACACTGAAGCTTTCTTT CASSDYREMNTEAFF TRBV7-9 NA NA TRBJ1-1
TGCGCCAGCGTCGGGGAGGTAAGCAATCAGCCCCAGCATTTT CASVGEVSNQPQHF TRBV23-1 once NA TRBJ1-5
TGCGCCAGCGGTCTCGGGACAGGGGTCACAGATACGCAGTATTTT CASGLGTGVTDTQYF TRBV10-1 NA TRBD1 TRBJ2-3
TGTGCCAGCAGCCAAGATCGGGGGCTAGCGGGGTCCCAGTACTTC CASSQDRGLAGSQYF TRBV3-1/TRBV3-2 NA TRBD2 TRBJ2-5
TGTGCCAGCAGCTTAGGCGGGACCCAGTACGAGCAGTACTTC CASSLGGTQYEQYF TRBV7-2 NA NA TRBJ2-7
TGTGCCAGCAGCCAAGCGACAGGGGGCGCAACAGATACGCAGTATTTT CASSQATGGATDTQYF TRBV3-1/TRBV3-2 NA TRBD1 TRBJ2-3
TGCGCCAGCAGCCAAAGTCCCGGGACAGGGATTGGGCGCGAAAAACTGTTTTTT CASSQSPGTGIGREKLFF TRBV5-1 NA TRBD1 TRBJ1-4
TGTGCCAGCAGTTTCGGGGGGACGGATCAGCCCCAGCATTTT CASSFGGTDQPQHF TRBV27 NA NA TRBJ1-5
TGTGCTAGTGGTTTGGGACTAGCGGGGGACCTGTACCAAGAGACCCAGTACTTC CASGLGLAGDLYQETQYF TRBV12-5 NA TRBD2 TRBJ2-5
TGTGCCAGTCAGGGGGCCGATGGCTACACCTTC CASQGADGYTF TRBV19 NA TRBD1 TRBJ1-2
TGTGCCAGCAGCCCAGCGCTACTTTTT CASSPALLF TRBV9 NA NA TRBJ1-1
TGTGCCAGCAGCCGACAGGGGGTCTACACCTTC CASSRQGVYTF TRBV6-5 NA TRBD1 TRBJ1-2
TGCGCCAGCAGCCAAGATACCCGACTAGCTGAAAGAAGAGATACGCAGTATTTT CASSQDTRLAERRDTQYF TRBV4-1 once TRBD2 TRBJ2-3
TGTGCCAGCAGCCAAGCAGGAGAAACAGGGGACTCACCCCTCCACTTT CASSQAGETGDSPLHF TRBV4-2 NA TRBD1 TRBJ1-6
TGTGCCAGCAGCCAAGAGCAGGGCGGACAGTCACCCCTCCACTTT CASSQEQGGQSPLHF TRBV14 NA NA TRBJ1-6
TGCGCCAGCAGCCAAGAAGTGTCGAGCGGGGGAGACAGACGAGAGACCCAGTACTTC CASSQEVSSGGDRRETQYF TRBV4-3 NA TRBD2 TRBJ2-5
TGTGCCTCCCTCAACCACCCGATTCGGGGGGCGAACACTGAAGCTTTCTTT CASLNHPIRGANTEAFF TRBV30 once NA TRBJ1-1
TGTGCCAGCAGCTTAGCGGTAGGGGGCTGGACTGAAGCTTTCTTT CASSLAVGGWTEAFF TRBV7-2 NA TRBD1 TRBJ1-1
TGTGCCAGCAGTTTGTCGGGACAGCCTACCACTGAAGCTTTCTTT CASSLSGQPTTEAFF TRBV27 NA TRBD1 TRBJ1-1
TGTGCCAGCAGTGTGACAGGTCTTCCGAAGTTTGAGCAGTTCTTC CASSVTGLPKFEQFF TRBV25-1 NA NA TRBJ2-1
TGCGCCAGCAGCCAACGGACAGGGGACCAGCCCCAGCATTTT CASSQRTGDQPQHF TRBV4-1 NA TRBD1 TRBJ1-5
TGTGCCAGCAGCCGCTTCGGGTCTCAGAAGGCTTTCTTT CASSRFGSQKAFF TRBV3-1/TRBV3-2 NA NA TRBJ1-1
TGTGCCAGCAGCCGACAGGGGTACAATGAGCAGTTCTTC CASSRQGYNEQFF TRBV3-1/TRBV3-2 NA TRBD1 TRBJ2-1
TGTGCCAGCAGTTATGCGGGGACAGGCTCCGAGCAGTACTTC CASSYAGTGSEQYF TRBV28 once TRBD1 TRBJ2-7
TGTGCCTGGAGAGTAGACAGCTCCTACGAGCAGTACTTC CAWRVDSSYEQYF TRBV30 NA NA TRBJ2-7
TGCGCCAGCAGAGGGAGTACAGATACGCAGTATTTT CASRGSTDTQYF TRBV5-1 once NA TRBJ2-3
TGTGCCATCAGTGGATCGTCATGGGGCAATGAAAAACTGTTTTTT CAISGSSWGNEKLFF TRBV10-3 NA NA TRBJ1-4
TGTGCCAGCAGCCCAAGTAGCGGCGGCACAGATACGCAGTATTTT CASSPSSGGTDTQYF TRBV7-6 NA NA TRBJ2-3
TGCGCCAGCAGCCCAGGGGCAGGGAGGGCAGATACGCAGTATTTT CASSPGAGRADTQYF TRBV4-1 NA NA TRBJ2-3
TGTGCCAGCAGCATCGGGGTAGAATATGGCTACACCTTC CASSIGVEYGYTF TRBV11-1 NA NA TRBJ1-2
TGTGCCAGCAGGTCCAGGGATTACACTGAAGCTTTCTTT CASRSRDYTEAFF TRBV7-9 NA NA TRBJ1-1
TGTGCCTGGAGTGTACGGGAAGCCTTTCGTGGGCCCCAGCATTTT CAWSVREAFRGPQHF TRBV30 NA NA TRBJ1-5